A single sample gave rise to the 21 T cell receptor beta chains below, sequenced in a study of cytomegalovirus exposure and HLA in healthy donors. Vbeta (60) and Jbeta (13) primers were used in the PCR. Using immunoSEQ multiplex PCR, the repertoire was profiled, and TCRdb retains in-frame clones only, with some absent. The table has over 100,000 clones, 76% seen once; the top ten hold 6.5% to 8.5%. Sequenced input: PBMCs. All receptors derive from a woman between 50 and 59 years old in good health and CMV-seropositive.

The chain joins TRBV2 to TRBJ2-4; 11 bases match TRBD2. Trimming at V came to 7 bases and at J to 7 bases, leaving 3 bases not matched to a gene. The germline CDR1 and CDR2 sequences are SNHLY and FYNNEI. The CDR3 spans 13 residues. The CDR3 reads CASNSGGGNIQYF. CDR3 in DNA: TGTGCCAGCAATAGCGGGGGGGGGAACATTCAGTACTTC.

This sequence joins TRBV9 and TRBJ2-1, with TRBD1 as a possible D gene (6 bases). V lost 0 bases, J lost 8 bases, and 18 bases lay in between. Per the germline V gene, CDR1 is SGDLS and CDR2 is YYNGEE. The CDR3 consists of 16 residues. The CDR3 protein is CASSVVGTPPQHEQFF. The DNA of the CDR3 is TGTGCCAGCAGCGTAGTCGGGACACCCCCCCAGCATGAGCAGTTCTTC. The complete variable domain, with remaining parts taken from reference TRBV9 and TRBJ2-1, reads DSGVTQTPKHLITATGQRVTLRCSPRSGDLSVYWYQQSLDQGLQFLIQYYNGEERAKGNILERFSAQQFPDLHSELNLSSLELGDSALYFCASSVVGTPPQHEQFFGPGTRLTVL.

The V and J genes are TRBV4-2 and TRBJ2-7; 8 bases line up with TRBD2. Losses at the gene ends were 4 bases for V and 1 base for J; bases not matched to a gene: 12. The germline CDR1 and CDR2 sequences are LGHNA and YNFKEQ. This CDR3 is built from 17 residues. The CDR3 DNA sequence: TGTGCCAGCAGCCCCGGGGGGTTGCGGGGGGCTTCCTACGAGCAGTACTTC. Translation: CASSPGGLRGASYEQYF.

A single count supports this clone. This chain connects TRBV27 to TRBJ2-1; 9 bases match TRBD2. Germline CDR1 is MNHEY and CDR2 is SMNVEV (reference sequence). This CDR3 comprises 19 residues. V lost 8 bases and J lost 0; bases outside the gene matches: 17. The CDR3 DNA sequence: TGTGCCAGCGCGGGTTCGGGTAGCGGGAGAGGGAGCTCCTACAATGAGCAGTTCTTC. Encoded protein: CASAGSGSGRGSSYNEQFF.

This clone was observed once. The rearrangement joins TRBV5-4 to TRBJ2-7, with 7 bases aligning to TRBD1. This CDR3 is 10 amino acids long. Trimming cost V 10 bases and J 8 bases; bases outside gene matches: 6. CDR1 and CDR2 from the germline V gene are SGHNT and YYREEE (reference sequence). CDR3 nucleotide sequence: TGTGCCGGGGTACAGGGGCAGCAGTACTTC. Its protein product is CAGVQGQQYF.

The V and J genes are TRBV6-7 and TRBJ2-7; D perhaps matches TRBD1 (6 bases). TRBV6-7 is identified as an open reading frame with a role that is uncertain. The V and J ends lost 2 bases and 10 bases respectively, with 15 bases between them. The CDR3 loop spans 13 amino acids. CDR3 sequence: CASSYQGHRQQYF. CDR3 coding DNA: TGTGCCAGCAGTTACCAGGGACACCGCCAACAGTACTTC.

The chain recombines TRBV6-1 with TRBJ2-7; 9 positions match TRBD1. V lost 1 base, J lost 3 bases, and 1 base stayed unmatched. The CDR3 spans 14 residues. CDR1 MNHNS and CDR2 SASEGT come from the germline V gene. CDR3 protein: CASSEETGGYEQYF. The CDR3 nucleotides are TGTGCCAGCAGTGAAGAGACAGGGGGCTACGAGCAGTACTTC.

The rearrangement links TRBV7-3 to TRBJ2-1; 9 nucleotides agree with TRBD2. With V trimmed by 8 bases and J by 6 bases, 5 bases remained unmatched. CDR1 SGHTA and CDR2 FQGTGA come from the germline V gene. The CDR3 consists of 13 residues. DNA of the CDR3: TGTGCCAGCTCCAGCGGGAGGACCAATGAGCAGTTCTTC. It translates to CASSSGRTNEQFF.

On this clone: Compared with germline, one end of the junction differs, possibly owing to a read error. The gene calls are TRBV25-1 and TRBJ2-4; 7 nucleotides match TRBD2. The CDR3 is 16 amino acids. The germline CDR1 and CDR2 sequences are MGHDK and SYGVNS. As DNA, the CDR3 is TGTGCCAGCAGTGAACTCAGGGCGGGAGCGAGAAACAGTCAGTACTTC. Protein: CASSELRAGARNSQYF.

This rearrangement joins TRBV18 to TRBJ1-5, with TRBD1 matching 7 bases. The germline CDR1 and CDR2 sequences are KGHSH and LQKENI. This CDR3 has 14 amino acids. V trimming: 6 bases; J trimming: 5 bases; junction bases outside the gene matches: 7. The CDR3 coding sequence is TGTGCCAGCTCCGTGACAGGGATGGATCAGCCCCAGCATTTT. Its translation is CASSVTGMDQPQHF.

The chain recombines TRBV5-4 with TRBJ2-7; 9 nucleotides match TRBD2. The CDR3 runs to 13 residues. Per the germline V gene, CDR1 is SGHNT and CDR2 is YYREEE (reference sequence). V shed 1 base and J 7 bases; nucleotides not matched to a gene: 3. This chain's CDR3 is CASSLLLAGEQYF. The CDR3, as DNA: TGTGCCAGCAGCTTGCTGCTAGCGGGAGAGCAGTACTTC.

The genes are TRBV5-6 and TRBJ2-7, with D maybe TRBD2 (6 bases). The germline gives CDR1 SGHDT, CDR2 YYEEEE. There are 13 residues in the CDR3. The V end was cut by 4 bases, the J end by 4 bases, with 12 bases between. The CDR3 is CASSQYSGYEQYF. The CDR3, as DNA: TGTGCCAGCAGCCAATATAGCGGTTACGAGCAGTACTTC.

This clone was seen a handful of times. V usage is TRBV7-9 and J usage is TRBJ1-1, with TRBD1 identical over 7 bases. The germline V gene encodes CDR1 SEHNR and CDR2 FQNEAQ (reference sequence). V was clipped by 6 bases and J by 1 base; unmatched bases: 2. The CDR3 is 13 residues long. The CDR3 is CASSRTGNTEAFF. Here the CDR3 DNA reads TGTGCCAGCAGTAGGACAGGGAACACTGAAGCTTTCTTT.

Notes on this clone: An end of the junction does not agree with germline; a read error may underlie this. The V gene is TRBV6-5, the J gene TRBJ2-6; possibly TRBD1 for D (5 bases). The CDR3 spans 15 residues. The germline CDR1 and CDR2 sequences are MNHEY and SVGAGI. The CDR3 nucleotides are TGTGCCAGCACCCCGTCCCCCTCTGGGGCCAACGGCCTGACTTTC. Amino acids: CASTPSPSGANGLTF.

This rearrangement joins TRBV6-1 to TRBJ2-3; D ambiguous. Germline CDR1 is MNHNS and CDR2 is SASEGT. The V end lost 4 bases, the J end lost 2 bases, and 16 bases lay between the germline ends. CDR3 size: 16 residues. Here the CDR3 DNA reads TGTGCCAGCAGTGGTGAATCGCTAGGAGACACAGATACGCAGTATTTT. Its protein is CASSGESLGDTDTQYF.

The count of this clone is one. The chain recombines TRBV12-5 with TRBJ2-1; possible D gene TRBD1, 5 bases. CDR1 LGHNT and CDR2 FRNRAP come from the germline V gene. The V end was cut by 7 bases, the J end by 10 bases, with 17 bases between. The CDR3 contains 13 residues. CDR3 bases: TGTGCTAGTGCGCCTCAAGGGCCAGGGGAGCAGTTCTTC. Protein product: CASAPQGPGEQFF.

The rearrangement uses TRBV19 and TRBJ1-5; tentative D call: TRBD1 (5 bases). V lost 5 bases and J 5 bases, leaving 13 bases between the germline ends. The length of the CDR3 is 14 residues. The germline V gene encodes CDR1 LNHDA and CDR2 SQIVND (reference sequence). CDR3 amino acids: CASSPGGVYQPQHF. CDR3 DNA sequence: TGTGCCAGTAGTCCCGGAGGGGTGTATCAGCCCCAGCATTTT.

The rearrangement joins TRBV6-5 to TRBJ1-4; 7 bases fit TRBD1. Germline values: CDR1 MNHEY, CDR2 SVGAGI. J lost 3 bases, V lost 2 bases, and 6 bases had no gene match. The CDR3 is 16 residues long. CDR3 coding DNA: TGTGCCAGCAGTTACGGGCAGGGGGAGGCTAATGAAAAACTGTTTTTT. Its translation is CASSYGQGEANEKLFF.

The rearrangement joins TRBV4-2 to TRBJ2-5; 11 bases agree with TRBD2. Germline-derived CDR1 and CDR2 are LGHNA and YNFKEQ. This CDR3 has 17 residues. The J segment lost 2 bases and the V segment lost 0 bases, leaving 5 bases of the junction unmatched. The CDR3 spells CASSQETSGGPQETQYF. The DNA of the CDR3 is TGTGCCAGCAGCCAAGAAACTAGCGGGGGCCCTCAAGAGACCCAGTACTTC.

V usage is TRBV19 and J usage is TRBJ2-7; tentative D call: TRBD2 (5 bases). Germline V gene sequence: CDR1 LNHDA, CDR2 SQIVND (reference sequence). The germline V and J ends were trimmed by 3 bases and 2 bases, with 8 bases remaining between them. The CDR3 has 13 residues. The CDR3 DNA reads TGTGCCAGTAGTATCAGCGGACCCTACGAGCAGTACTTC. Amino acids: CASSISGPYEQYF.

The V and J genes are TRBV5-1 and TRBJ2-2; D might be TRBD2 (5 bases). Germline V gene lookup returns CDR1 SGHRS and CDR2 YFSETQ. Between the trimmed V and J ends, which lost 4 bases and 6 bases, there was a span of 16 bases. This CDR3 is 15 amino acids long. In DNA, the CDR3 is TGCGCCAGCAGCCCCGCCCTGGGAGAGGCCGGGGAGCTGTTTTTT. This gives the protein CASSPALGEAGELFF. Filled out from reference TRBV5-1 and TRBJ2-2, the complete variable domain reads KAGVTQTPRYLIKTRGQQVTLSCSPISGHRSVSWYQQTPGQGLQFLFEYFSETQRNKGNFPGRFSGRQFSNSRSEMNVSTLELGDSALYLCASSPALGEAGELFFGEGSRLTVL.